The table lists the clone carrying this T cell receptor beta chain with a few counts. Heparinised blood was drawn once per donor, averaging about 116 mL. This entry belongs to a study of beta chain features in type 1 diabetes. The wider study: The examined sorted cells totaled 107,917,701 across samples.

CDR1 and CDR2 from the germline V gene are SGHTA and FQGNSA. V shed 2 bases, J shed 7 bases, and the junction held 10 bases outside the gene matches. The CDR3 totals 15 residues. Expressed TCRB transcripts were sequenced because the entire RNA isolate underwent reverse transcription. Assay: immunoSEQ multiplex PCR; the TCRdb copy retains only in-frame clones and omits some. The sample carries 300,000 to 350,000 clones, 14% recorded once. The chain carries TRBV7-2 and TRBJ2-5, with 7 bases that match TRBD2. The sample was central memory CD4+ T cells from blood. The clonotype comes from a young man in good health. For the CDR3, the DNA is TGTGCCAGCAGCTTATCGACTAGCAGAGGAACGACCCAGTACTTC. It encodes CASSLSTSRGTTQYF.